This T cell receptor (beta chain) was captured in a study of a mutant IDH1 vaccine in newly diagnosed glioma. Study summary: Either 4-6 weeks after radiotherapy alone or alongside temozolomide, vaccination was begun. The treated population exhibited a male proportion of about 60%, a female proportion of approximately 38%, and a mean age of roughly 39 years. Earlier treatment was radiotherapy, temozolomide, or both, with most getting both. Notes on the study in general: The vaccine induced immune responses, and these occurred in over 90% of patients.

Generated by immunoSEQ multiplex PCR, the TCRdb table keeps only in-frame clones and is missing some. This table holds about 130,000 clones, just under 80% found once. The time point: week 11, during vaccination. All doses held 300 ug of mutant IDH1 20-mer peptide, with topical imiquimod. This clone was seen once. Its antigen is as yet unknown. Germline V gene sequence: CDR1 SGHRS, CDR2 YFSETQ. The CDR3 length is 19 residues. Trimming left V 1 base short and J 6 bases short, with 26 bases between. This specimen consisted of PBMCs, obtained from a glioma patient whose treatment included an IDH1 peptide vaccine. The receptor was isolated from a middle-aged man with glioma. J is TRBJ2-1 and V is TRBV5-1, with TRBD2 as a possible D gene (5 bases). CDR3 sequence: CASSLNGGRLNVAGNEQFF. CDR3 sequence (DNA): TGCGCCAGCAGCTTGAATGGTGGGCGGCTGAACGTTGCGGGCAATGAGCAGTTCTTC. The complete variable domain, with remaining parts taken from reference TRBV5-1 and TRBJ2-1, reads KAGVTQTPRYLIKTRGQQVTLSCSPISGHRSVSWYQQTPGQGLQFLFEYFSETQRNKGNFPGRFSGRQFSNSRSEMNVSTLELGDSALYLCASSLNGGRLNVAGNEQFFGPGTRLTVL.